This TCR beta chain was recovered during a study of early T cells in non-severe SARS-CoV-2 infection. Study-wide context: The input, bulk RNA from unsorted whole blood, was sequenced, and chains were unpaired.

V lost 5 bases to trimming and J lost 2 bases, with 3 bases between them. From germline, CDR1 is KGHDR and CDR2 SFDVKD. The CDR3 has 13 residues. Each cDNA molecule carried a unique molecular identifier. TCRdb reanalysed the 5' RACE reads using MiXCR and keeps one entry per CDR3 protein. The sample holds some 81,000 distinct CDR3 sequences, about a sixth seen once. The study's findings and limits: VDJdb-based matching was biased toward anti-spike CD8 responses and missed private and CD4 specificities.

This clonotype has just a few counts. Its target is unknown. This chain joins TRBV24-1 and TRBJ2-6; D is unclear. Sequencing was done on a sample of whole blood. The origin of this receptor is an adult who was a healthcare worker with PCR-confirmed SARS-CoV-2 infection or an uninfected control (not recorded which). CDR3 amino acids: CATSGAGANVLTF. The CDR3 nucleotides are TGTGCCACCAGTGGTGCTGGGGCCAACGTCCTGACTTTC.